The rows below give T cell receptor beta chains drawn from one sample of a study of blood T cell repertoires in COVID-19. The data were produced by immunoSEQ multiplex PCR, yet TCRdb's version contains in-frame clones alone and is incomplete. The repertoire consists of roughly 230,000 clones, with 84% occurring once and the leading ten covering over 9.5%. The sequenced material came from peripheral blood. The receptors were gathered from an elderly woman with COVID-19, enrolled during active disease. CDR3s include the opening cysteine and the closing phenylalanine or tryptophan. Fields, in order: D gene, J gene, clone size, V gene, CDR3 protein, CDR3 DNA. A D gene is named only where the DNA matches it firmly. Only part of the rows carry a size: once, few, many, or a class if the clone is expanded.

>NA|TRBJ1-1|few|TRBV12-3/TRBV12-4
CASSLGVRIEAFF
TGTGCCAGCAGTTTAGGAGTGCGAATTGAAGCTTTCTTT
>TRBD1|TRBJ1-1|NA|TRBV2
CASSLQGANTEAFF
TGTGCCAGTTCGCTACAGGGGGCGAACACTGAAGCTTTCTTT
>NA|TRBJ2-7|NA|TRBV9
CASSALQGTEQYF
TGTGCCAGCAGCGCTTTACAGGGAACCGAGCAGTACTTC
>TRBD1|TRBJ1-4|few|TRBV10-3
CAIRQGQGDEKLFF
TGTGCCATCAGACAGGGACAGGGAGATGAAAAACTGTTTTTT
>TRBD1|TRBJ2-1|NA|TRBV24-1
CATGDRGEGNEQFF
TGTGCCACCGGGGACAGGGGGGAAGGCAATGAGCAGTTCTTC
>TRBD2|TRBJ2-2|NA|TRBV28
CASIDPRGANTGELFF
TGTGCCAGCATCGATCCCCGGGGGGCGAACACCGGGGAGCTGTTTTTT
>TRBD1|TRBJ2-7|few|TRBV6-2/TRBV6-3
CASSPRTGGHEQYF
TGTGCCAGCAGTCCCCGGACAGGGGGCCACGAGCAGTACTTC
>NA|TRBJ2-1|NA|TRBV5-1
CASSWTESSYNEQFF
TGCGCCAGCAGCTGGACAGAGAGCTCCTACAATGAGCAGTTCTTC
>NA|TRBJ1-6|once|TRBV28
CASSLRGGYSPLHF
TGTGCCAGCAGTTTAAGAGGGGGATATTCACCCCTCCACTTT
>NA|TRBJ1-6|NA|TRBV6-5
CASSYGRRRDNSPLHF
TGTGCCAGCAGTTACGGAAGACGTCGGGATAATTCACCCCTCCACTTT
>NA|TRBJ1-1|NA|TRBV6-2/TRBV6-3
CASSYGPGVAFF
TGTGCCAGCAGTTACGGCCCGGGGGTAGCTTTCTTT
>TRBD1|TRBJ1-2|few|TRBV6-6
CASGRGTYGYTF
TGTGCCAGCGGCAGGGGGACCTATGGCTACACCTTC
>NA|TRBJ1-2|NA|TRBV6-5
CASSQGGSGDGYTF
TGTGCCAGCAGCCAAGGCGGGTCCGGTGATGGCTACACCTTC
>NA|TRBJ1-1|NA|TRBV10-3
CATQTGPQMNTEAFF
TGTGCCACCCAGACAGGCCCCCAGATGAACACTGAAGCTTTCTTT
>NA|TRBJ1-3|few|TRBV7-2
CASSQGFTGNTIYF
TGTGCCAGCAGCCAGGGTTTCACCGGAAACACCATATATTTT
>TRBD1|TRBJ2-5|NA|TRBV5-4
CASSTQGDRETQYF
TGTGCCAGCAGTACTCAGGGGGACAGAGAGACCCAGTACTTC
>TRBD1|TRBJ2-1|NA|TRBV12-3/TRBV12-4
CASSPDRGRFF
TGTGCCAGCAGCCCCGACAGGGGCCGGTTCTTC
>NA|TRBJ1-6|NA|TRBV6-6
CASSYQGGNSPLHF
TGTGCCAGCAGTTACCAGGGTGGAAATTCACCCCTCCACTTT
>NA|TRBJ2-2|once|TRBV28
CASRRGGTGELFF
TGTGCCAGCAGGAGGGGGGGCACCGGGGAGCTGTTTTTT
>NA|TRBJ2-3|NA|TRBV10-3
CAISDSGQISTDTQYF
TGTGCCATCAGTGACTCGGGACAAATAAGCACAGATACGCAGTATTTT
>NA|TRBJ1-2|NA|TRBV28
CASSLLGYGYTF
TGTGCCAGCAGTTTACTCGGCTATGGCTACACCTTC
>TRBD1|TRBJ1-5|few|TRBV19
CASTLSWGQFSNQPQHF
TGTGCCAGTACCCTATCCTGGGGACAGTTTAGCAATCAGCCCCAGCATTTT
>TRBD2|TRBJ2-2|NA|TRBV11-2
CASSSFGTSGAGELFF
TGTGCCAGCAGCTCGTTTGGGACTAGCGGGGCCGGGGAGCTGTTTTTT
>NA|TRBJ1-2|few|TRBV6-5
CASTDRTVYGYTF
TGTGCCAGCACCGATCGGACAGTTTATGGCTACACCTTC
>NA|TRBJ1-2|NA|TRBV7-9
CASSLADYGYTF
TGTGCCAGCAGCTTAGCCGACTATGGCTACACCTTC
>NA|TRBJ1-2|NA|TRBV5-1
CASSSDLGSYGYTF
TGCGCCAGCAGCTCCGACCTGGGCAGCTATGGCTACACCTTC
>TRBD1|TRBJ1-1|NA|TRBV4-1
CASSQRFTGGVSEAFF
TGCGCCAGCAGCCAACGATTCACAGGGGGCGTTTCTGAAGCTTTCTTT
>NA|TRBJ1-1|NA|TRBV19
CASSPGLGTEAFF
TGTGCCAGTAGTCCAGGGCTGGGCACTGAAGCTTTCTTT
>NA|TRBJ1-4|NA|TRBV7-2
CASSLIGGPNEKLFF
TGTGCCAGCAGCTTAATCGGGGGGCCTAATGAAAAACTGTTTTTT
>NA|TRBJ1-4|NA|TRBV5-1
CASSAGGNTNEKLFF
TGCGCCAGCAGCGCCGGGGGTAACACTAATGAAAAACTGTTTTTT
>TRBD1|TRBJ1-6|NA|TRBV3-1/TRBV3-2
CASTTGKAPLHF
TGTGCCAGCACGACAGGGAAGGCTCCCCTCCACTTT
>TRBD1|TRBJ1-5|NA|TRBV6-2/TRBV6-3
CASSTGGLGNQPQHF
TGTGCCAGCAGTACAGGGGGCCTTGGCAATCAGCCCCAGCATTTT
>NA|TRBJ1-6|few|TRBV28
CASSSKLNSPLHF
TGTGCCAGCAGTTCTAAGCTTAATTCACCCCTCCACTTT
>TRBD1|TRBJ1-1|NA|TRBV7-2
CASSGGGGRTEAFF
TGTGCCAGCAGTGGAGGGGGCGGGCGAACTGAAGCTTTCTTT
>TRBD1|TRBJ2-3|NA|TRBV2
CASSAGGAGSDTQYF
TGTGCCAGCAGCGCAGGGGGCGCAGGTTCAGATACGCAGTATTTT
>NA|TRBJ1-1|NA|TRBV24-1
CATSDPGRNTEAFF
TGTGCCACCAGTGACCCCGGGAGGAACACTGAAGCTTTCTTT
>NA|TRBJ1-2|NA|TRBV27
CASSWRGGEGYTF
TGTGCCAGCAGTTGGAGGGGGGGCGAAGGCTACACCTTC
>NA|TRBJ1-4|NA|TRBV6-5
CASRETAANEKLFF
TGTGCCAGCCGAGAGACAGCTGCTAATGAAAAACTGTTTTTT
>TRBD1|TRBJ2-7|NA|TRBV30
CASDRGTYEQYF
TGTGCCTCGGACAGGGGTACCTACGAGCAGTACTTC
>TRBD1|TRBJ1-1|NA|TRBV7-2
CASSLADRDGTEAFF
TGTGCCAGCAGCTTAGCCGACAGGGATGGCACTGAAGCTTTCTTT
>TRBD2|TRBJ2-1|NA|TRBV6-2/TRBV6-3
CASSNERGGIAYNEQFF
TGTGCCAGCAGTAACGAACGGGGGGGTATCGCTTACAATGAGCAGTTCTTC
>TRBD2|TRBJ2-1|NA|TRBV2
CASVGTSGPLSNEQFF
TGTGCCAGCGTTGGGACTAGCGGCCCCTTAAGCAATGAGCAGTTCTTC
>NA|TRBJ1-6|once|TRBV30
CAWSPYGRGSSPLHF
TGTGCCTGGAGCCCGTACGGGAGGGGCAGCTCACCCCTCCACTTT
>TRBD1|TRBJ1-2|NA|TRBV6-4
CASRATGGYGYTF
TGTGCCAGCAGGGCAACAGGGGGCTATGGCTACACCTTC
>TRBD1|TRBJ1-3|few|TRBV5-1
CASSSDDRGRTIYF
TGCGCCAGCAGCTCGGACGACAGGGGACGTACCATATATTTT
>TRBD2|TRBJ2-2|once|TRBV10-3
CAISESIAGTGELFF
TGTGCCATCAGTGAGAGTATAGCGGGCACCGGGGAGCTGTTTTTT
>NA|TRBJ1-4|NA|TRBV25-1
CASSGGSGEKLFF
TGTGCCAGCAGTGGTGGATCGGGTGAAAAACTGTTTTTT
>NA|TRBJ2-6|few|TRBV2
CASRVSGGPSGANVLTF
TGTGCCAGCCGCGTATCGGGCGGGCCCTCTGGGGCCAACGTCCTGACTTTC
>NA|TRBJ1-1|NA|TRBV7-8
CASSALLEPAAFF
TGTGCCAGCAGCGCTCTTCTGGAGCCGGCGGCTTTCTTT
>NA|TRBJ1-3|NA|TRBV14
CASSLLFQGRIGNTIYF
TGTGCCAGCAGCCTTTTGTTTCAGGGGCGGATTGGAAACACCATATATTTT
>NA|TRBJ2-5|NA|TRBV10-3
CAITDYPEGTQYF
TGTGCCATTACGGACTATCCCGAAGGGACCCAGTACTTC
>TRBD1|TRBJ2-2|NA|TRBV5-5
CASSPGQGRGGTGELFF
TGTGCCAGCAGCCCCGGACAGGGGAGGGGGGGCACCGGGGAGCTGTTTTTT
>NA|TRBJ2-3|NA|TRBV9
CASSVLVSTDTQYF
TGTGCCAGCAGCGTCCTCGTTAGCACAGATACGCAGTATTTT
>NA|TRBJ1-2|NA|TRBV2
CASRGQGLNYGYTF
TGTGCCAGCAGAGGCCAGGGGCTTAACTATGGCTACACCTTC
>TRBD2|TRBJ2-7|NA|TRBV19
CASKERGGHEQYF
TGTGCCAGTAAGGAGCGGGGGGGCCACGAGCAGTACTTC
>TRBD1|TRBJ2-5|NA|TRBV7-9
CASSFPGQGPGETQYF
TGTGCCAGCAGCTTTCCGGGACAGGGGCCTGGGGAGACCCAGTACTTC
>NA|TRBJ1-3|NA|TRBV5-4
CVTRASGNTIYF
TGTGTCACTCGCGCCTCTGGAAACACCATATATTTT
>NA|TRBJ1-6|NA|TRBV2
CASRGTMTLHF
TGTGCCAGCAGGGGGACAATGACCCTCCACTTT
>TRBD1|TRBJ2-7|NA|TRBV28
CAIKKQGADSYEQYF
TGTGCCATCAAAAAACAGGGGGCCGACTCCTACGAGCAGTACTTC